This T cell receptor beta chain was recovered during a study of shared T cell receptors in the human thymus. Sequenced by immunoSEQ multiplex PCR; TCRdb stores in-frame clones only, minus some. Of roughly 710,000 clones in the sample, over 75% are singletons; the top ten hold over 0.008%. This CDR3 comprises 17 residues. The germline V gene has CDR1 MGHRA and CDR2 YSYEKL. To note about this clone: At one boundary the junction diverges from the germline segment, which might be a read error. The identical CDR3 is also encoded by other nucleotide sequences in the sample.

Another study also made use of these data, one on human thymus T cells.

This TCR derives from a girl less than two years old with a congenital heart defect. This chain connects TRBV4-1 to TRBJ1-6; tentatively, D is TRBD1 (5 bases). The sequenced sample consisted of thymocytes. DNA of the CDR3: TGCGCCAGCAGCCCCAAGAGTGAAGGCAGGGTAAATTCCCCCCTCCACTTT. Encoded protein: CASSPKSEGRVNSPLHF.